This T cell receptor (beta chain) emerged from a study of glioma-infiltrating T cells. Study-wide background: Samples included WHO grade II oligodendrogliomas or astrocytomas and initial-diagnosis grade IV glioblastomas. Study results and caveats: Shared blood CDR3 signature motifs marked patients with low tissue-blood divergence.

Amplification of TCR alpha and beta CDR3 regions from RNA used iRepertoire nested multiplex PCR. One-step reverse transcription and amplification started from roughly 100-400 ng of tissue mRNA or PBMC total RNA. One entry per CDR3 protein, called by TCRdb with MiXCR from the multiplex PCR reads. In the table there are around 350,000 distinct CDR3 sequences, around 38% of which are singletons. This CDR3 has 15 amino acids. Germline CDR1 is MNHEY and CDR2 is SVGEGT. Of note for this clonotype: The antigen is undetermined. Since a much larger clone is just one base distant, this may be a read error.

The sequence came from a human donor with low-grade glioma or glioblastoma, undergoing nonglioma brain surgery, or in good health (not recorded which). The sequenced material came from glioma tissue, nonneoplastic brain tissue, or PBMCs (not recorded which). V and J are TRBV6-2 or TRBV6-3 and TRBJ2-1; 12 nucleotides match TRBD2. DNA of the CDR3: TGTGCCACCCAGACTAGCGGGAGCTCCTTCAATGAGCAGTTCTTC. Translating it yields CATQTSGSSFNEQFF.